These 15 T cell receptor beta chains share one sample of origin, sequenced in a study of T cell responses to AZD1222 COVID-19 vaccine. TCRdb's copy holds only in-frame clones and misses some; the assay was immunoSEQ multiplex PCR. The sample yields 120,000 to 150,000 clones, about 93% seen once. This specimen consisted of peripheral blood, obtained on day 0 of AZD1222 vaccination. The receptors stem from an adult in good health.

This chain connects TRBV4-1 to TRBJ1-4; the D is unclear. Germline loops: CDR1 MGHRA, CDR2 YSYEKL. Trimming took off 0 bases at V and 4 bases at J, with 6 bases between the two ends. The CDR3 extends over 14 amino acids. The CDR3 DNA is TGCGCCAGCAGCCAAGAAGGGAGTAATGAAAAACTGTTTTTT. Protein: CASSQEGSNEKLFF.

The CDR3 DNA reads as TGTGCCAGCAGCTTAGCAAATAATAATTCACCCCTCCACTTT. Translation: CASSLANNNSPLHF. The J gene is TRBJ1-6, the V gene TRBV7-8; D is uncertain. The CDR3 runs to 14 residues. The V end lost 0 bases, the J end lost 5 bases, and 5 bases lay between the germline ends. Germline lookup yields CDR1 SGHVS and CDR2 FQNEAQ.

This chain connects TRBV6-4 to TRBJ1-1, with a possible D match to TRBD1 (5 bases). The CDR3 is 14 amino acids. CDR1 MRHNA and CDR2 SNTAGT come from the germline V gene. V was clipped by 6 bases and J by 6 bases, with 17 bases between them. The CDR3: CASSRDEGISEAFF. The CDR3 region has the DNA TGTGCCAGCAGCAGAGATGAGGGGATATCTGAAGCTTTCTTT.

V is TRBV11-2 and J is TRBJ1-1; 7 bases match TRBD1. V was clipped by 2 bases and J by 5 bases; unmatched bases: 14. The V gene's germline CDR1 is SGHAT and CDR2 FQNNGV. This CDR3 has 17 amino acids. CDR3 bases: TGTGCCAGCAGCTTACTCTTCGTACGACAGGGCGGGACTGAAGCTTTCTTT. It yields the protein CASSLLFVRQGGTEAFF.

The rearrangement uses TRBV4-2 and TRBJ1-2; the D gene is possibly TRBD1 (6 bases). The CDR3 has 14 residues. V lost 2 bases and J 2 bases, leaving 9 bases between the germline ends. In germline, CDR1 is LGHNA, CDR2 YNFKEQ. The CDR3 bases are TGTGCCAGCAGCCAATCGGACAGAAACTATGGCTACACCTTC. This gives the protein CASSQSDRNYGYTF.

The chain's CDR3 is CAWSVRYRGDNEQFF. The CDR3 DNA reads as TGTGCCTGGAGTGTACGTTACAGGGGAGACAATGAGCAGTTCTTC. The chain employs TRBV30 and TRBJ2-1; 7 bases line up with TRBD1. V lost 0 bases and J lost 5; bases outside the gene matches: 7. Germline V gene lookup returns CDR1 GTSNPN and CDR2 SVGIG (reference sequence). The CDR3 covers 15 residues.

As for this clone: Relative to the germline gene, one junction end is altered; a read error may explain this. The V gene is TRBV7-8, the J gene TRBJ2-1; D is undetermined. From germline, CDR1 is SGHVS and CDR2 FQNEAQ. The CDR3 runs to 12 residues. Here the CDR3 reads CASSHDSAPSVF. CDR3 nucleotide sequence: TGTGCCAGCAGCCATGACTCGGCCCCCTCCGTCTTC.

The chain uses TRBV7-9 and TRBJ2-5; perhaps TRBD1 as D (6 bases). CDR1 SEHNR and CDR2 FQNEAQ come from the germline V gene (reference sequence). With 3 bases removed from V and 5 bases from J, the gap between germline ends came to 10 bases. This CDR3 contains 13 residues. The CDR3 bases are TGTGCCAGCAGCTTTACAGGGCTGGAGACCCAGTACTTC. Its protein is CASSFTGLETQYF.

Note on this clone: Mismatch with germline at one junction end may stem from a read error. The CDR3 DNA sequence: TGTGCCAGTAGTATAGAGGAGACAGCGGATGGCTTATATGGCCACACCTTC. Protein: CASSIEETADGLYGHTF. The chain has TRBV19 and TRBJ1-2; D is perhaps TRBD1 (5 bases). Germline V gives CDR1 LNHDA, CDR2 SQIVND (reference sequence). The CDR3 is 17 amino acids.

V is TRBV6-6 and J is TRBJ1-2, with D possibly matching TRBD1 (6 bases). Looked up from germline, CDR1 is MNHNY and CDR2 is SVGAGI (reference sequence). V was trimmed by 6 bases and J by 7 bases, leaving 12 bases between them. CDR3 length equals 12 residues. DNA for the CDR3: TGTGCCAGCAGCCCCACAGGGCTTGGCTACACCTTC. Translated, it gives CASSPTGLGYTF.

The chain carries TRBV12-5 and TRBJ2-7; a possible D gene is TRBD1 (5 bases). Trimming took off 6 bases at V and 3 bases at J, with 21 bases between the two ends. The CDR3 runs to 16 residues. CDR1 and CDR2 from the germline V gene are LGHNT and FRNRAP. The CDR3 is CASGLDIGAANYEQYF. The CDR3 DNA follows: TGTGCTAGTGGGCTTGACATTGGGGCCGCCAACTACGAGCAGTACTTC.

The CDR3 protein is CASSRIGTGGSDTQYF. As DNA, the CDR3 is TGTGCCAGCAGCCGAATTGGGACAGGGGGGTCAGATACGCAGTATTTT. The genes are TRBV7-6 and TRBJ2-3; 11 positions agree with TRBD1. The V and J ends lost 5 bases and 4 bases, in that order; junction bases with no gene match: 8. Germline V gives CDR1 SGHVS, CDR2 FNYEAQ. The CDR3 has 16 amino acids.

V is TRBV6-5 and J is TRBJ2-7, with TRBD2 identical over 10 bases. The CDR3 sequence is 14 residues long. V shed 8 bases, J shed 0 bases, and the junction held 4 bases outside the gene matches. In germline, CDR1 is MNHEY, CDR2 SVGAGI. CDR3 residues: CASLGLASSYEQYF. As DNA, the CDR3 is TGTGCCAGCCTGGGACTAGCGAGCTCCTACGAGCAGTACTTC.

Only one count was recorded for this clone. The chain is built from TRBV25-1 and TRBJ2-3, with D perhaps matching TRBD2 (5 bases). The V end was cut by 10 bases, the J end by 5 bases, with 13 bases between. The germline CDR1 and CDR2 sequences are MGHDK and SYGVNS. CDR3 length: 12 amino acids. CDR3: CATEEARDTQYF. CDR3 nucleotide sequence: TGTGCCACGGAGGAAGCCCGAGATACGCAGTATTTT.

This clone was detected only a few times. V is TRBV7-3 and J is TRBJ1-1, with 8 bases fitting TRBD1. Germline assignment: CDR1 SGHTA and CDR2 FQGTGA. CDR3 length: 15 amino acids. The V segment lost 3 bases and the J segment 1 base; nucleotides outside the gene matches: 4. Here the CDR3 reads CASSFKTGANTEAFF. The CDR3 DNA sequence: TGTGCCAGCAGCTTTAAGACAGGGGCGAACACTGAAGCTTTCTTT.